These 18 T cell receptor beta chains were sequenced from one sample in a study of cytomegalovirus exposure and HLA in healthy donors. The PCR ran on 60 Vbeta and 13 Jbeta primers. Method: immunoSEQ multiplex PCR; TCRdb's copy keeps in-frame clones and lacks some. The data contain about 150,000 clones, 75% to 80% of them singletons. The sample was PBMCs. Every receptor here comes from a woman in her 30s in good health and CMV-seronegative.

This clone was observed a handful of times. J is TRBJ2-3 and V is TRBV11-3; a possible D gene is TRBD2 (5 bases). Trimming left V 1 base short and J 0 bases short, with 8 bases between. CDR3 length equals 15 residues. Germline V gene sequence: CDR1 SGHNT, CDR2 YENEEA. This chain's CDR3 is CASSLVGASTDTQYF. CDR3 nucleotides: TGTGCCAGCAGCTTAGTGGGAGCGAGCACAGATACGCAGTATTTT.

The chain recombines TRBV9 with TRBJ1-1; no reliable D call. The CDR3 consists of 13 residues. CDR1 is SGDLS and CDR2 is YYNGEE in the germline V gene. V was clipped by 4 bases and J by 4 bases, with 11 bases between them. The CDR3 spells CASSLSGTTEAFF. The DNA for the CDR3 is TGTGCCAGCAGCCTCTCAGGAACCACTGAAGCTTTCTTT.

This sequence joins TRBV9 and TRBJ1-1, with D possibly matching TRBD1 (6 bases). Germline lookup yields CDR1 SGDLS and CDR2 YYNGEE. The CDR3 is 13 residues long. Trimming shortened V by 3 bases and J by 0 bases, and 6 bases separated the two germline ends. The DNA for the CDR3 is TGTGCCAGCAGCGAGGGGGTGAACACTGAAGCTTTCTTT. Its protein is CASSEGVNTEAFF.

The chain combines TRBV4-1 with TRBJ1-1, with D possibly being TRBD1 (5 bases). This CDR3 comprises 15 residues. The V gene's germline CDR1 is MGHRA and CDR2 YSYEKL. V dropped 5 bases and J dropped 5 bases, with 18 bases sitting between them. The chain's CDR3 is CASSSTAGRRTEAFF. The CDR3 bases are TGCGCCAGCAGCTCCACGGCAGGGCGCCGGACTGAAGCTTTCTTT.

This sequence joins TRBV7-2 and TRBJ2-1, with 8 bases fitting TRBD1. Per the germline V gene, CDR1 is SGHTA and CDR2 is FQGNSA. This CDR3 spans 15 amino acids. The V segment lost 4 bases and the J segment 4 bases; nucleotides outside the gene matches: 6. The CDR3: CASSYDRGPYNEQFF. The CDR3 coding sequence is TGTGCCAGCAGCTACGACAGGGGCCCGTACAATGAGCAGTTCTTC. The variable domain in full, completed from reference TRBV7-2 and TRBJ2-1, reads GAGVSQSPSNKVTEKGKDVELRCDPISGHTALYWYRQSLGQGLEFLIYFQGNSAPDKSGLPSDRFSAERTGGSVSTLTIQRTQQEDSAVYLCASSYDRGPYNEQFFGPGTRLTVL.

This chain connects TRBV18 to TRBJ2-7; 7 nucleotides line up with TRBD1. CDR3 length equals 14 residues. V was pared by 8 bases and J by 4 bases, with 11 bases of the junction left unmatched. The germline CDR1 and CDR2 sequences are KGHSH and LQKENI. DNA of the CDR3: TGTGCCAGCGCAGCTCCGGGACAGCTTTACGAGCAGTACTTC. Translated, it gives CASAAPGQLYEQYF. Supplemented by reference TRBV18 and TRBJ2-7, the full variable domain reads NAGVMQNPRHLVRRRGQEARLRCSPMKGHSHVYWYRQLPEEGLKFMVYLQKENIIDESGMPKERFSAEFPKEGPSILRIQQVVRGDSAAYFCASAAPGQLYEQYFGPGTRLTVT.

The chain links TRBV5-1 to TRBJ2-6; 11 positions match TRBD1. V gave up 0 bases and J gave up 4 bases; unmatched junction bases: 3. The V gene's germline CDR1 is SGHRS and CDR2 YFSETQ. The CDR3 sequence is 17 residues long. The CDR3 coding sequence is TGCGCCAGCAGCTTGGGGACAGGGGGCGAAGGGGCCAACGTCCTGACTTTC. This gives the protein CASSLGTGGEGANVLTF.

This sequence joins TRBV5-1 and TRBJ1-2; possibly TRBD1 for D (5 bases). This CDR3 comprises 14 residues. Trimming shortened V by 4 bases and J by 3 bases, and 13 bases separated the two germline ends. Germline CDR1 reads SGHRS; CDR2 reads YFSETQ. The DNA for the CDR3 is TGCGCCAGCAGCCCCACTGGGGGGGACTATGGCTACACCTTC. It is translated as CASSPTGGDYGYTF.

The CDR3 loop is CASSQVRREGGAFF. The CDR3 DNA sequence: TGCGCCAGCAGCCAAGTAAGGAGAGAGGGGGGGGCTTTCTTT. The chain joins TRBV4-1 to TRBJ1-1, with D tentatively TRBD1 (6 bases). CDR3 length: 14 residues. Trimming took off 1 base at V and 11 bases at J, with 17 bases between the two ends. CDR1 is MGHRA and CDR2 is YSYEKL in the germline V gene.

The chain has TRBV6-5 and TRBJ2-7, with 7 positions matching TRBD2. The CDR3 length is 15 residues. Germline V lookup: CDR1 MNHEY, CDR2 SVGAGI. Trimming took 2 bases from V and 2 from J; bases not matched to a gene: 6. CDR3 residues: CASSYGASGTYEQYF. CDR3 bases: TGTGCCAGCAGTTACGGTGCTAGCGGAACCTACGAGCAGTACTTC.

This sequence joins TRBV2 and TRBJ1-4, with D possibly matching TRBD1 (5 bases). The CDR3 is 15 amino acids. V was pared by 2 bases and J by 4 bases, with 11 bases between. From germline, CDR1 is SNHLY and CDR2 FYNNEI. The CDR3 coding sequence is TGTGCCAGCAGTGAACAGGGACTTAATAATGAAAAACTGTTTTTT. As protein: CASSEQGLNNEKLFF.

This chain links TRBV7-8 with TRBJ1-3, with TRBD1 matching over 7 bases. Germline values: CDR1 SGHVS, CDR2 FQNEAQ. Germline trimming cut 5 bases from V and 4 bases from J; bases unmatched to any gene: 14. CDR3 length: 17 amino acids. DNA of the CDR3: TGTGCCAGCAGCGAGCCAACCGGGACAGAATCCGGAAACACCATATATTTT. As protein: CASSEPTGTESGNTIYF.

The rearrangement uses TRBV14 and TRBJ1-1; possible D gene TRBD1, 6 bases. Germline V gene sequence: CDR1 SGHDN, CDR2 FVKESK. CDR3 size: 16 residues. The V end was cut by 2 bases, the J end by 1 base, with 14 bases between. CDR3 in amino acids: CASSQRQGSGNTEAFF. The CDR3 DNA follows: TGTGCCAGCAGCCAACGCCAGGGGAGTGGGAACACTGAAGCTTTCTTT.

The CDR3 protein is CASSIPGFKPTGELFF. CDR3 DNA sequence: TGTGCCAGTAGTATTCCCGGGTTTAAGCCCACCGGGGAGCTGTTTTTT. The V and J genes are TRBV19 and TRBJ2-2, with D uncertain. This CDR3 has 16 residues. The germline V gene encodes CDR1 LNHDA and CDR2 SQIVND (reference sequence). Trimming stripped 3 bases from V and 4 bases from J, with 15 bases between.

The CDR3 DNA is TGTGCCAGCAGTTATGTAGCGGGGAATGAGCAGTTCTTC. This encodes CASSYVAGNEQFF. V usage is TRBV6-5 and J usage is TRBJ2-1; 8 bases map to TRBD2. The V gene end was trimmed by 3 bases and the J gene end by 7 bases; junction bases not matched to a gene: 2. CDR3 size: 13 residues. Germline-derived CDR1 and CDR2 are MNHEY and SVGAGI.

V gene TRBV6-1 combines with J gene TRBJ2-5, with 7 nucleotides matching TRBD2. Germline CDR1 MNHNS, CDR2 SASEGT. V lost 7 bases, J lost 5 bases, and 13 bases stayed unmatched. The CDR3 covers 15 residues. DNA for the CDR3: TGTGCCAGCAAACTAACGGGACTCGGGGGGGAGACCCAGTACTTC. Residues: CASKLTGLGGETQYF.

The rearrangement links TRBV6-1 to TRBJ1-1; no clear D gene. Germline V lookup: CDR1 MNHNS, CDR2 SASEGT. Trimming pared 2 bases from V and 4 bases from J, leaving 14 bases between. The length of the CDR3 is 15 residues. CDR3 loop: CASSEMMGAGTEAFF. The CDR3 bases are TGTGCCAGCAGTGAAATGATGGGAGCCGGCACTGAAGCTTTCTTT.

The gene calls are TRBV5-1 and TRBJ1-1, with D unresolved. This CDR3 is 14 amino acids long. The V gene's germline CDR1 is SGHRS and CDR2 YFSETQ. The V end lost 1 base, the J end lost 0 bases, and 7 bases lay between the germline ends. The CDR3 DNA reads TGCGCCAGCAGCTTGACAGAGATGAACACTGAAGCTTTCTTT. Its translation is CASSLTEMNTEAFF.